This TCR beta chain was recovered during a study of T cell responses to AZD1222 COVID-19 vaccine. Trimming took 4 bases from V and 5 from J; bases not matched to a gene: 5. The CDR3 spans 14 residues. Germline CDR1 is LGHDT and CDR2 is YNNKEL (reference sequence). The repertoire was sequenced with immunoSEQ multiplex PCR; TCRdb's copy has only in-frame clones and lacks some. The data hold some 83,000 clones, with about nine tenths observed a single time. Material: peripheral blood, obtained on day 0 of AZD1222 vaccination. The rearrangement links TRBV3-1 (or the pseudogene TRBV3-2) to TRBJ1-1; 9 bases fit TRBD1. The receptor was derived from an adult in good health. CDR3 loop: CASSLGTGMTEAFF. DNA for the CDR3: TGTGCCAGCAGCCTAGGGACAGGGATGACTGAAGCTTTCTTT.